This T cell receptor beta chain was identified during a study of blood T cell repertoires in COVID-19. Study-wide context: The United States, Italy and Spain were the sources of the acute and convalescent COVID-19 samples. Sources were T cells, B-cell-depleted T cells, or PBMCs; the material itself was cDNA or gDNA.

Trimming removed 1 base from V and 4 bases from J; junction bases left unmatched: 9. Germline CDR1 and CDR2: SGHAT and FQNNGV. The CDR3 extends over 17 amino acids. Assay used: immunoSEQ multiplex PCR; TCRdb lists only in-frame clones, some missing. The table lists some 250,000 clones, 70% to 85% of them singletons, with 3.3% in the top ten. The V and J genes are TRBV11-2 and TRBJ2-7; 11 bases map to TRBD2. Sequenced sample: peripheral blood. The source of this sequence is a woman aged 80 or older with acute or convalescent COVID-19. The CDR3 reads CASSLGPTSGIAYEQYF. In DNA form, the CDR3 reads TGTGCCAGCAGCTTAGGGCCGACTAGCGGGATAGCTTACGAGCAGTACTTC. Full variable domain (rest looked up from reference TRBV11-2 and TRBJ2-7): EAGVAQSPRYKIIEKRQSVAFWCNPISGHATLYWYQQILGQGPKLLIQFQNNGVVDDSQLPKDRFSAERLKGVDSTLKIQPAKLEDSAVYLCASSLGPTSGIAYEQYFGPGTRLTVT.